The 21 T cell receptor beta chains listed next were all sequenced from one sample in a study of shared clonotypes between healthy human individuals. Produced via immunoSEQ multiplex PCR; TCRdb's table is partial and in-frame only. Among more than 850,000 clones listed, 75% to 80% were seen once. Sequencing was performed on memory CD4+ T cells from PBMCs. This sample's subset: CD45RA-negative fraction. These receptors originate from a man between 18 and 29 years old in good health. Some clones in this sample may be carry-over from other donors' samples.

This chain connects TRBV6-6 to TRBJ2-1; D unresolved. The V and J ends lost 5 bases and 0 bases respectively, with 11 bases between them. Germline V gene sequence: CDR1 MNHNY, CDR2 SVGAGI (reference sequence). CDR3 length: 15 residues. CDR3 DNA: TGTGCCAGCAGTGGCCAGGAGAGCTCCTACAATGAGCAGTTCTTC. Translated, it gives CASSGQESSYNEQFF.

This clone was counted once. This chain uses TRBV5-4 with TRBJ2-3; 7 bases map to TRBD1. Looked up from germline, CDR1 is SGHNT and CDR2 is YYREEE (reference sequence). V lost 1 base and J lost 6; bases outside the gene matches: 8. The CDR3 runs to 15 residues. CDR3 DNA sequence: TGTGCCAGCAGCTTGACCAGGGGACAGTCTGATACGCAGTATTTT. Encoded protein: CASSLTRGQSDTQYF.

CDR3 loop: CASSPDRAFGPQHF. The CDR3 nucleotides read TGTGCCAGCAGCCCGGACAGGGCATTCGGGCCCCAGCATTTT. The rearrangement uses TRBV6-1 and TRBJ1-5; 8 bases fit TRBD1. Germline loops: CDR1 MNHNS, CDR2 SASEGT. The CDR3 totals 14 residues. V lost 6 bases and J lost 9; bases outside the gene matches: 10.

This clone was counted once. The rearrangement joins TRBV6-5 to TRBJ2-7; the D call may be TRBD1 or TRBD2 (5 bases each). V lost 5 bases, J lost 7 bases, and 18 bases lay in between. Germline lookup yields CDR1 MNHEY and CDR2 SVGAGI. The CDR3 sequence is 14 residues long. CDR3 nucleotides: TGTGCCAGCAGTGATCCGGGACGGAGCCTGGAGCAGTACTTC. Its translation is CASSDPGRSLEQYF.

This chain connects TRBV18 to TRBJ2-7; 16 positions agree with TRBD2. Germline CDR1 is KGHSH and CDR2 is LQKENI. The trim removed 6 bases at V and 0 bases at J, leaving 11 bases unmatched. The CDR3 has 19 residues. The CDR3 protein is CASSRTTGTSGRASYEQYF. The CDR3 coding sequence is TGTGCCAGCTCCCGGACTACCGGGACTAGCGGGAGGGCCTCCTACGAGCAGTACTTC.

The rearrangement links TRBV5-8 to TRBJ2-1, with TRBD2 matching 11 bases. CDR3 length: 19 residues. The germline CDR1 and CDR2 sequences are SGHTS and YDEGEE. J gave up 3 bases and V 0 bases, and 11 bases lay outside the gene matches. CDR3 region: CASSLVALSGRAFYNEQFF. For the CDR3, the DNA is TGTGCCAGCAGCTTGGTCGCCCTTAGCGGGAGGGCCTTCTACAATGAGCAGTTCTTC.

J is TRBJ1-2 and V is TRBV28; D perhaps matches TRBD1 (5 bases). Germline CDR1 reads MDHEN; CDR2 reads SYDVKM. This CDR3 contains 14 residues. V was shortened by 7 bases and J by 10 bases, with 22 bases between the two germline ends. CDR3 in amino acids: CASTLPSDSRVYTF. The CDR3 DNA sequence: TGTGCCAGCACATTACCCTCCGACAGTAGAGTCTACACCTTC.

The genes are TRBV6-5 and TRBJ2-5; weak D call: TRBD2 (5 bases). V was pared by 0 bases and J by 5 bases, with 13 bases between. Germline V gene sequence: CDR1 MNHEY, CDR2 SVGAGI. This CDR3 is 15 amino acids long. The CDR3 reads CASSYSRGLGETQYF. The CDR3 DNA is TGTGCCAGCAGTTACTCCCGGGGTTTAGGGGAGACCCAGTACTTC.

The DNA for the CDR3 is TGTGCCAGCAGCCCTGACAGGGCACGGAACACTGAAGCTTTCTTT. It yields the protein CASSPDRARNTEAFF. The J gene is TRBJ1-1, the V gene TRBV6-6; 7 positions agree with TRBD1. V trimming: 6 bases; J trimming: 1 base; junction bases outside the gene matches: 8. The CDR3 has 15 residues. Germline values: CDR1 MNHNY, CDR2 SVGAGI (reference sequence).

The chain links TRBV7-2 to TRBJ2-7, with 11 positions matching TRBD2. CDR3 length equals 19 residues. Germline loops: CDR1 SGHTA, CDR2 FQGNSA. The V segment lost 1 base and the J segment 6 bases; nucleotides outside the gene matches: 17. This chain's CDR3 is CASSLGGKTSGSLSGEQYF. The CDR3, as DNA: TGTGCCAGCAGCTTAGGGGGTAAAACTAGCGGGAGTCTCAGTGGCGAGCAGTACTTC.

CDR3 sequence: CASSVVLAEYNEQFF. In nucleotides, the CDR3 is TGTGCCAGCAGTGTTGTACTAGCGGAGTACAATGAGCAGTTCTTC. The rearrangement links TRBV6-4 to TRBJ2-1; 8 nucleotides line up with TRBD2. The CDR3 spans 15 residues. Germline loops: CDR1 MRHNA, CDR2 SNTAGT. After removal of 4 bases from V and 4 bases from J, the junction contained 6 bases not matched to a gene.

The CDR3 bases are TGCGCCAGCAATCCAAGGACAGGGGGGAGGGAGACCCAGTACTTC. The encoded protein is CASNPRTGGRETQYF. The V and J genes are TRBV5-1 and TRBJ2-5, with 10 bases lining up with TRBD1. Germline V gives CDR1 SGHRS, CDR2 YFSETQ. Trimming at V came to 6 bases and at J to 5 bases, leaving 10 bases not matched to a gene. CDR3 size: 15 residues.

V usage is TRBV28 and J usage is TRBJ2-7; TRBD2 aligns across 7 bases. The CDR3 is made up of 14 amino acids. Trimming removed 6 bases from V and 3 bases from J; junction bases left unmatched: 8. From germline, CDR1 is MDHEN and CDR2 SYDVKM. The CDR3 nucleotides are TGTGCCAGCAGCGAGTCGGGGGGTTACTACGAGCAGTACTTC. This sequence encodes CASSESGGYYEQYF.

The rearrangement uses TRBV7-8 and TRBJ2-5; D not resolved. This CDR3 is 14 amino acids long. V was pared by 1 base and J by 5 bases, with 11 bases between. CDR1 is SGHVS, CDR2 FQNEAQ, per germline. In DNA, the CDR3 is TGTGCCAGCAGCTTAGAGCCTGAAGGGGAGACCCAGTACTTC. This codes for CASSLEPEGETQYF.

The V and J genes are TRBV5-1 and TRBJ2-5, with 9 bases matching TRBD2. V shed 4 bases, J shed 5 bases, and the junction held 12 bases outside the gene matches. CDR1 is SGHRS and CDR2 is YFSETQ in the germline V gene. The CDR3 spans 16 residues. The CDR3: CASSPIAGAPVETQYF. The CDR3 DNA reads as TGCGCCAGCAGCCCGATAGCGGGAGCCCCTGTGGAGACCCAGTACTTC.

The table lists this clone with a count of one. The chain joins TRBV30 to TRBJ1-6, with 7 bases lining up with TRBD1. The germline gives CDR1 GTSNPN, CDR2 SVGIG (reference sequence). The CDR3 extends over 13 amino acids. V gave up 3 bases and J gave up 7 bases; unmatched junction bases: 3. CDR3: CAWRKTGNSPLHF. The CDR3 bases are TGTGCCTGGAGGAAGACAGGGAATTCACCCCTCCACTTT.

This sequence joins TRBV4-2 and TRBJ2-6; possibly TRBD1 for D (6 bases). CDR1 is LGHNA, CDR2 YNFKEQ, per germline. This CDR3 is 17 amino acids long. The V end was cut by 1 base, the J end by 0 bases, with 10 bases between. DNA for the CDR3: TGTGCCAGCAGCCAAGGACAGGCTCGCTCTGGGGCCAACGTCCTGACTTTC. This translates into CASSQGQARSGANVLTF.

This clone has just a few counts. The CDR3 sequence is CASSSRVGPWYF. CDR3 nucleotides: TGTGCCAGCAGTTCTCGCGTCGGACCGTGGTATTTT. The chain is built from TRBV5-8 and TRBJ2-3; no definite D call. Germline V gene sequence: CDR1 SGHTS, CDR2 YDEGEE. This CDR3 spans 12 amino acids. Trimming left V 5 bases short and J 14 bases short, with 18 bases between.

The rearrangement links TRBV6-1 to TRBJ2-1, with 12 bases lining up with TRBD2. The V and J ends lost 2 bases and 10 bases, in that order; junction bases with no gene match: 6. Germline V gene sequence: CDR1 MNHNS, CDR2 SASEGT. This CDR3 spans 15 amino acids. For the CDR3, the DNA is TGTGCCAGCAGTGAACGACTAGCGGGGGCAAGGGAGCAGTTCTTC. It yields the protein CASSERLAGAREQFF.

This chain connects TRBV10-3 to TRBJ1-3; D not certain. The germline gives CDR1 ENHRY, CDR2 SYGVKD. The CDR3 length is 15 residues. V was pared by 0 bases and J by 0 bases, with 6 bases between. The CDR3 reads CAISESRTSGNTIYF. DNA for the CDR3: TGTGCCATCAGTGAGTCCCGGACCTCTGGAAACACCATATATTTT.

V is TRBV10-1 and J is TRBJ2-7; possible D gene TRBD2, 5 bases. V was pared by 4 bases and J by 3 bases, with 13 bases between. The germline V gene encodes CDR1 WNHNN and CDR2 SYGVQD (reference sequence). CDR3 length: 14 amino acids. The CDR3 nucleotides are TGCGCCAGCAGTGTGGGAGTTTGGGGCTACGAGCAGTACTTC. Translating it yields CASSVGVWGYEQYF.